This T cell receptor (beta chain) was identified during a study of shared clonotypes between healthy human individuals. Here immunoSEQ multiplex PCR was the method, and the copy in TCRdb shows in-frame clones only, minus some. Of under 2.5 million clones listed, around 92% were seen once; the top ten hold approximately 0.4%. Trimming removed 1 base from V and 4 bases from J, with 11 bases in between. The CDR3 has 15 residues. Germline values: CDR1 SGHTA, CDR2 FQGNSA. Every contributor of samples was a Caucasian grown-up residing in Nashville, Tennessee. The TCR sequence derives from a man younger than 35 in good health. Some clones in this sample may be carry-over from other donors' samples. The material sequenced was naive CD4+ T cells from PBMCs. Subset noted: CD45RA+ positively selected. The chain has TRBV7-2 and TRBJ1-5; maybe TRBD1 (5 bases). The DNA for the CDR3 is TGTGCCAGCAGCTTAGACGGGGGTAGGAATCAGCCCCAGCATTTT. Its protein is CASSLDGGRNQPQHF.